This record looks at one T cell receptor beta chain sequence and its context. This specimen belongs to a study of cytomegalovirus exposure and HLA in healthy donors. Primers included in the PCR were 60 Vbeta and 13 Jbeta primers. The assay was immunoSEQ multiplex PCR, and TCRdb's table has in-frame clones only and misses some. The sample yields about 140,000 clones, approximately 80% seen once. Germline V gene data show CDR1 as MGHRA and CDR2 as YSYEKL. Between the trimmed V and J ends, which lost 1 base and 3 bases, there was a span of 18 bases. The CDR3 runs 18 residues. The V and J genes are TRBV4-1 and TRBJ1-4, with D uncertain. The sequence was obtained from a woman between 40 and 55 years old in good health and CMV-seronegative. Sequencing was carried out using PBMCs. The CDR3 protein is CASSQGSSGVTPNEKLFF. The CDR3 DNA sequence: TGCGCCAGCAGCCAAGGGTCTAGTGGCGTAACTCCTAATGAAAAACTGTTTTTT.